This T cell receptor (beta chain) was obtained from a study of T cell changes during pregnancy in multiple sclerosis. Repertoires were generated with immunoSEQ multiplex PCR, while TCRdb's copy carries only in-frame clones and drops some. The data show under 90,000 clones, about 94% seen once. Sequencing was performed on peripheral blood, taken in the second trimester of pregnancy. This TCR derives from a female donor in good health, enrolled as a control in a pregnancy study.

CDR3 sequence: CATSRDGERSYNEQFF. CDR3 DNA: TGTGCCACCAGCAGAGATGGGGAGAGGTCCTACAATGAGCAGTTCTTC. The gene calls are TRBV15 and TRBJ2-1, with a tentative D call TRBD2 (5 bases). This CDR3 is built from 16 residues. Germline V gives CDR1 LNHNV, CDR2 YYDKDF (reference sequence). Trimming pared 0 bases from V and 1 base from J, leaving 10 bases between.